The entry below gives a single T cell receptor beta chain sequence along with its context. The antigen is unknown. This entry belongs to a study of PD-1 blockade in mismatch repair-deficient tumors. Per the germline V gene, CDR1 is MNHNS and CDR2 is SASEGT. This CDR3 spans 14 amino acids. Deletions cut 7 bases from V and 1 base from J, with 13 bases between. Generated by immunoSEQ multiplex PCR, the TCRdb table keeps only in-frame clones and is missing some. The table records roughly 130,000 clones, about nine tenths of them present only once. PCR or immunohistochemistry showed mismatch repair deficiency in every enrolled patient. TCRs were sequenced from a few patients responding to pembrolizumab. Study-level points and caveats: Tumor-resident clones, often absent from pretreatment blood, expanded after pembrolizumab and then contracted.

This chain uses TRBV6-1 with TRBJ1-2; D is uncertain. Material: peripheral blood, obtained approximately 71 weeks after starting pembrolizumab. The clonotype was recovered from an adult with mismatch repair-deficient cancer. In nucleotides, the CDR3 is TGTGCCAGCATGGATGTAGATTTTAACTATGGCTACACCTTC. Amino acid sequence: CASMDVDFNYGYTF.